The 9 T cell receptor beta chains reported below all come from one sample, sequenced in a study of blood T cell repertoires in COVID-19. TCRdb's table, derived via immunoSEQ multiplex PCR, lists solely in-frame clones and lacks some. Of 150,000 or so clones detected, over 80% appear once; the ten largest clones hold approximately 5.3%. Sequenced sample: PBMCs or T cells enriched from blood (not recorded which). These receptors all come from a man between 65 and 79 years old who had been exposed to COVID-19.

This chain links TRBV5-1 with TRBJ2-4; the match to TRBD2 covers 11 bases. The CDR3 runs 18 residues. The trim removed 4 bases at V and 8 bases at J, leaving 17 bases unmatched. Germline assignment: CDR1 SGHRS and CDR2 YFSETQ. The CDR3 is CASSPSSLNSGRAYIQYF. The CDR3 DNA sequence: TGCGCCAGCAGCCCTTCTTCCCTTAATAGCGGGAGGGCGTACATTCAGTACTTC.

The chain uses TRBV19 and TRBJ1-1; maybe TRBD1 (6 bases). V was shortened by 9 bases and J by 1 base, with 18 bases between the two germline ends. The germline CDR1 and CDR2 sequences are LNHDA and SQIVND (reference sequence). This CDR3 region has 15 residues. The CDR3 nucleotides read TGTGCCAGCCAATTCTGGGGCAGGGGGAACACTGAAGCTTTCTTT. This encodes CASQFWGRGNTEAFF.

A single count supports this clone. This sequence joins TRBV7-9 and TRBJ2-7, with D tentatively TRBD1 (5 bases). V lost 5 bases, J lost 4 bases, and 9 bases lay in between. Germline lookup yields CDR1 SEHNR and CDR2 FQNEAQ (reference sequence). This CDR3 contains 12 residues. The CDR3 protein is CASSQAGYEQYF. CDR3 DNA: TGTGCCAGCAGCCAGGCAGGGTACGAGCAGTACTTC.

The rearrangement uses TRBV29-1 and TRBJ1-2; 7 nucleotides agree with TRBD1. This CDR3 contains 14 residues. V shed 0 bases, J shed 7 bases, and the junction held 8 bases outside the gene matches. Germline CDR1 is SQVTM and CDR2 is ANQGSEA. The CDR3 DNA sequence: TGCAGCGTTGAAGACTTGACAGGGTTGGTTGGCTACACCTTC. It yields the protein CSVEDLTGLVGYTF. The full variable domain, its missing parts supplied by reference TRBV29-1 and TRBJ1-2, is SAVISQKPSRDICQRGTSLTIQCQVDSQVTMMFWYRQQPGQSLTLIATANQGSEATYESGFVIDKFPISRPNLTFSTLTVSNMSPEDSSIYLCSVEDLTGLVGYTFGSGTRLTVV.

This rearrangement joins TRBV7-8 to TRBJ1-1; 8 positions match TRBD1. There are 15 residues in the CDR3. Per the germline V gene, CDR1 is SGHVS and CDR2 is FQNEAQ. Germline trimming cut 1 base from V and 4 bases from J; bases unmatched to any gene: 5. The CDR3 reads CASSLVRGPGTEAFF. DNA of the CDR3: TGTGCCAGCAGCTTAGTCAGGGGGCCGGGCACTGAAGCTTTCTTT.

The chain links TRBV2 to TRBJ2-3, with a weak D call TRBD2 (6 bases). V lost 1 base and J lost 0, with 14 bases in between. Germline V CDR1 and CDR2: SNHLY, FYNNEI. The CDR3 spans 17 residues. The CDR3 DNA is TGTGCCAGCAGTGAAGGTTTCGGGACTCCTAGCACAGATACGCAGTATTTT. This gives the protein CASSEGFGTPSTDTQYF.

This clone was seen a handful of times. V usage is TRBV18 and J usage is TRBJ2-1; D not resolved. Germline V lookup: CDR1 KGHSH, CDR2 LQKENI. V dropped 3 bases and J dropped 0 bases, with 9 bases sitting between them. The CDR3 is 15 amino acids. In DNA, the CDR3 is TGTGCCAGCTCACCTTTTGGCTCCTCCTACAATGAGCAGTTCTTC. This sequence encodes CASSPFGSSYNEQFF.

There are a few counts of this clone. V gene TRBV9 combines with J gene TRBJ1-2, with no clear D. V was pared by 2 bases and J by 0 bases, with 11 bases between. The germline V gene has CDR1 SGDLS and CDR2 YYNGEE. This CDR3 has 15 amino acids. CDR3 sequence (DNA): TGTGCCAGCAGCGTTGGGGAGCTAGCTAACTATGGCTACACCTTC. Translating gives CASSVGELANYGYTF.

V and J are TRBV18 and TRBJ1-1; unclear D gene. CDR3 length: 13 amino acids. Germline V gives CDR1 KGHSH, CDR2 LQKENI. With 5 bases removed from V and 1 base from J, the gap between germline ends came to 8 bases. As DNA, the CDR3 is TGTGCCAGCTCAGAGGGCTCGAACACTGAAGCTTTCTTT. Amino acids: CASSEGSNTEAFF. Variable domain in full (rest from reference TRBV18 and TRBJ1-1): NAGVMQNPRHLVRRRGQEARLRCSPMKGHSHVYWYRQLPEEGLKFMVYLQKENIIDESGMPKERFSAEFPKEGPSILRIQQVVRGDSAAYFCASSEGSNTEAFFGQGTRLTVV.